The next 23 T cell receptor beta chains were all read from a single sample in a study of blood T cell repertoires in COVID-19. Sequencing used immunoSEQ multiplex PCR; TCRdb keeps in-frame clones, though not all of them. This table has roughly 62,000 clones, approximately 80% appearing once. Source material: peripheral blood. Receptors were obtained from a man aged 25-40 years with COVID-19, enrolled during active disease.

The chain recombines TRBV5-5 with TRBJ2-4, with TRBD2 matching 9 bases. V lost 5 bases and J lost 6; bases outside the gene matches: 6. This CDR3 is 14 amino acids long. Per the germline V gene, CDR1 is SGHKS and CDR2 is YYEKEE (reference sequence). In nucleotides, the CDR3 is TGTGCCAGCAGTTCGACTAGCGGATTAAACATTCAGTACTTC. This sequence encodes CASSSTSGLNIQYF.

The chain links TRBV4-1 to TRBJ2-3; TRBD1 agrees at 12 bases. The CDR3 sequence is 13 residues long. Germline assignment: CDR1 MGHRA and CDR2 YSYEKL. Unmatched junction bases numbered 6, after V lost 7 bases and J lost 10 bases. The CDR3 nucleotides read TGCGCCAGCACGGGGACAGGGGGCGCGGCGCAGTATTTT. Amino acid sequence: CASTGTGGAAQYF.

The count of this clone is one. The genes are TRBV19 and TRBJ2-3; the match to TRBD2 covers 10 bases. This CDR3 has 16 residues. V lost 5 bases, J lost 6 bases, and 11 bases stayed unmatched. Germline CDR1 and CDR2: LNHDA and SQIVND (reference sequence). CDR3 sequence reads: CASSAFLAGVSDTQYF. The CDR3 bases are TGTGCCAGTAGTGCCTTCCTAGCGGGAGTTTCGGATACGCAGTATTTT.

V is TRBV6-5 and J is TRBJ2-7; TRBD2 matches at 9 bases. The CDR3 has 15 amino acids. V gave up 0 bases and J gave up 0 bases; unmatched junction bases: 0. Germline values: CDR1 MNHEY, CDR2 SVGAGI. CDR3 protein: CASSYSSGSSYEQYF. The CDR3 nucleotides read TGTGCCAGCAGTTACTCTAGCGGGAGCTCCTACGAGCAGTACTTC.

The CDR3 bases are TGTGCCAGCAGCCCGCGGACTAGCGACTACGAGCAGTACTTC. Translating it yields CASSPRTSDYEQYF. The V and J genes are TRBV7-6 and TRBJ2-7, with TRBD2 matching 9 bases. After removal of 5 bases from V and 3 bases from J, the junction contained 5 bases not matched to a gene. This CDR3 has 14 residues. Germline loops: CDR1 SGHVS, CDR2 FNYEAQ.

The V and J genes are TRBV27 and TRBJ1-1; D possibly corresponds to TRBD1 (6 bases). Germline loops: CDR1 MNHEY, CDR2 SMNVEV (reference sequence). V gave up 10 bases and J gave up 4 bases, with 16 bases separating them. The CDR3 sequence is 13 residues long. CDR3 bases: TGTGCCACCGTGGGGGCTGGTGCCACTGAAGCTTTCTTT. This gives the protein CATVGAGATEAFF.

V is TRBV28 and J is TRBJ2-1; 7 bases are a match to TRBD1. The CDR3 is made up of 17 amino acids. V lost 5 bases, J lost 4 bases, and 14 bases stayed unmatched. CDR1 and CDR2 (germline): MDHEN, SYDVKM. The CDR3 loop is CASSIVYRGLTYNEQFF. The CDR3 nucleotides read TGTGCCAGCAGTATCGTATACAGGGGTTTGACGTACAATGAGCAGTTCTTC.

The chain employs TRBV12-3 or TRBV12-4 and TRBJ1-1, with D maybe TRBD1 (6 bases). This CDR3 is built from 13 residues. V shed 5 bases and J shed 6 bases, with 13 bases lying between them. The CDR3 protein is CASSPRGYAEAFF. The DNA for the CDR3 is TGTGCCAGCAGTCCCAGGGGTTACGCTGAAGCTTTCTTT.

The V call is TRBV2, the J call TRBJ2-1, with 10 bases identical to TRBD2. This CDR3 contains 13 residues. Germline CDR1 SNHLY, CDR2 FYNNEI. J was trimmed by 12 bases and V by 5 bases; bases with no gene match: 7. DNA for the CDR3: TGTGCCAGCAGTAAGCGGGAGGGCTTTTTGCAGTTCTTC. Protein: CASSKREGFLQFF.

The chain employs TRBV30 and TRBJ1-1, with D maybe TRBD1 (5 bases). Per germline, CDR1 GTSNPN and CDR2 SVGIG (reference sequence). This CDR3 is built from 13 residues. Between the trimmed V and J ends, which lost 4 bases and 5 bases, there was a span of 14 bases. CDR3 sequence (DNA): TGTGCCTGGACACGGAGGGGTTGGACTGAAGCTTTCTTT. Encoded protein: CAWTRRGWTEAFF.

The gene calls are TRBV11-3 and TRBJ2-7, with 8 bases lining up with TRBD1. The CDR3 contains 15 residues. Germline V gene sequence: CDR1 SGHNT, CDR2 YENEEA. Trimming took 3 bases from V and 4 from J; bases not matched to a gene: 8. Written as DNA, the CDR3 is TGTGCCAGCAGCTTGGGTCCCGGGACAGGATACGAGCAGTACTTC. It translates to CASSLGPGTGYEQYF. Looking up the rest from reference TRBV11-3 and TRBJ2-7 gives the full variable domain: EAGVVQSPRYKIIEKKQPVAFWCNPISGHNTLYWYLQNLGQGPELLIRYENEEAVDDSQLPKDRFSAERLKGVDSTLKIQPAELGDSAVYLCASSLGPGTGYEQYFGPGTRLTVT.

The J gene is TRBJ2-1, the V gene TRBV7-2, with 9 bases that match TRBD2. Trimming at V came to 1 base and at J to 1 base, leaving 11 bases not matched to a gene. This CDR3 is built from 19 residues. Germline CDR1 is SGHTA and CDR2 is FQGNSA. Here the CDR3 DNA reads TGTGCCAGCAGCTTAGGGCGAAAAATAGCGGGAGCGTCCTACAATGAGCAGTTCTTC. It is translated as CASSLGRKIAGASYNEQFF. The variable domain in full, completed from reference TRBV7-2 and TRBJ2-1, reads GAGVSQSPSNKVTEKGKDVELRCDPISGHTALYWYRQSLGQGLEFLIYFQGNSAPDKSGLPSDRFSAERTGGSVSTLTIQRTQQEDSAVYLCASSLGRKIAGASYNEQFFGPGTRLTVL.

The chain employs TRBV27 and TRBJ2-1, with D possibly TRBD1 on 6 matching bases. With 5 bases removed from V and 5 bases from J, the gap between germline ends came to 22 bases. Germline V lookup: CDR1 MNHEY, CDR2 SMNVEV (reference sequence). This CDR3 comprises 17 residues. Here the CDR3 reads CASSQEKTGRVNNEQFF. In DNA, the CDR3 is TGTGCCAGCAGTCAAGAAAAAACAGGGCGGGTAAACAATGAGCAGTTCTTC.

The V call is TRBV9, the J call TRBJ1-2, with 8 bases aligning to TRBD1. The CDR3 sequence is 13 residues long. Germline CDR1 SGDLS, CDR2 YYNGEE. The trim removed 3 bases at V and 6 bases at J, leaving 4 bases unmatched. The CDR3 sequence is CASSGRQGNGYTF. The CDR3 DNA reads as TGTGCCAGCAGCGGTCGACAGGGGAATGGCTACACCTTC.

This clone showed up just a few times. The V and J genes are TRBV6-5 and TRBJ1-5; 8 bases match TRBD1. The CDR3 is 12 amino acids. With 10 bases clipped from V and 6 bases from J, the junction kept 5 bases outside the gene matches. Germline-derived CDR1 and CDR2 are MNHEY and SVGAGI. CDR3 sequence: CATRGPVQPQHF. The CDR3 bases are TGTGCCACCAGGGGGCCGGTTCAGCCCCAGCATTTT.

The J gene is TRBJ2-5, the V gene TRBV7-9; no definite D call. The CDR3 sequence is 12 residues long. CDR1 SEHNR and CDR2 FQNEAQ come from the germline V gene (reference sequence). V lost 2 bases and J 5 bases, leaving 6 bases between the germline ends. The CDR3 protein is CASSLRWETQYF. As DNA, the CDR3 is TGTGCCAGCAGCTTACGGTGGGAGACCCAGTACTTC.

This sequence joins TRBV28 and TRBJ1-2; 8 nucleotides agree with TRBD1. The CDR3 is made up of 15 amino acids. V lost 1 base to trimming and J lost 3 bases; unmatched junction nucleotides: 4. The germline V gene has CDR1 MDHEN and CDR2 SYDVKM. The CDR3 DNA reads TGTGCCAGCAGTTTATCACAGGGGGTAGACTATGGCTACACCTTC. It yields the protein CASSLSQGVDYGYTF.

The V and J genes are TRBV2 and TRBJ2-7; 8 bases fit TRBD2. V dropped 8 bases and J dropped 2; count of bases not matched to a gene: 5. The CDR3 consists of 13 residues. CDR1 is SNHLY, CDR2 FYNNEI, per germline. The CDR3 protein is CASDRGGAYEQYF. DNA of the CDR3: TGTGCCAGCGACCGGGGGGGGGCCTACGAGCAGTACTTC. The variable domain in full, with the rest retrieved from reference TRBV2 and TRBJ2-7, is EPEVTQTPSHQVTQMGQEVILRCVPISNHLYFYWYRQILGQKVEFLVSFYNNEISEKSEIFDDQFSVERPDGSNFTLKIRSTKLEDSAMYFCASDRGGAYEQYFGPGTRLTVT.

CDR3 amino acids: CAWSKGASGYNEQFF. As DNA, the CDR3 is TGTGCCTGGAGTAAGGGGGCGTCGGGCTACAATGAGCAGTTCTTC. The chain links TRBV30 to TRBJ2-1; 7 bases line up with TRBD1. The CDR3 spans 15 residues. V lost 2 bases and J lost 3; bases outside the gene matches: 7. Germline lookup yields CDR1 GTSNPN and CDR2 SVGIG (reference sequence).

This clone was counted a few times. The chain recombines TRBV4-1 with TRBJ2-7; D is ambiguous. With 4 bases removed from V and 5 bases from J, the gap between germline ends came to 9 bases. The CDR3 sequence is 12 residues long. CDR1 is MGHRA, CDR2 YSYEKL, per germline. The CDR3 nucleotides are TGCGCCAGCAGCCCCGCGCCCAACGAGCAGTACTTC. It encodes CASSPAPNEQYF.

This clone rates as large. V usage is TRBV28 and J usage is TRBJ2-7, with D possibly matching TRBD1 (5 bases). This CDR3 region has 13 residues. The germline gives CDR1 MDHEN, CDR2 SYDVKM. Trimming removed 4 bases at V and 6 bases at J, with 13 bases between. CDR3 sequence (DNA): TGTGCCAGCAGTTCACAGGATTGGGGCGAGCAGTACTTC. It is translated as CASSSQDWGEQYF.

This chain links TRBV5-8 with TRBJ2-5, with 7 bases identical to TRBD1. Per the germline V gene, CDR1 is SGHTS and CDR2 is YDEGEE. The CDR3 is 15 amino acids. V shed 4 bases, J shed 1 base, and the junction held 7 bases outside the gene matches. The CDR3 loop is CASSPGQTLQETQYF. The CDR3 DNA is TGTGCCAGCAGCCCGGGACAGACACTCCAAGAGACCCAGTACTTC. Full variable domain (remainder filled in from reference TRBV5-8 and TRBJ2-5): EAGVTQSPTHLIKTRGQQATLRCSPISGHTSVYWYQQALGLGLQFLLWYDEGEERNRGNFPPRFSGRQFPNYSSELNVNALELEDSALYLCASSPGQTLQETQYFGPGTRLLVL.

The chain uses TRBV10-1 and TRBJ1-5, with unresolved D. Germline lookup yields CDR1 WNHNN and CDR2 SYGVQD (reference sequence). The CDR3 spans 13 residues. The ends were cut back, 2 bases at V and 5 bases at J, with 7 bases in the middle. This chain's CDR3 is CASSEASYQPQHF. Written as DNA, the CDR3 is TGCGCCAGCAGTGAGGCCAGTTATCAGCCCCAGCATTTT.